A selection of T cell receptor beta chains follows, all from one sample in a study of T-cell reconstitution after alpha-beta-depleted transplantation in children. MiXCR, applied by TCRdb to the PCR reads, yields one record per CDR3 protein. The table records some 600,000 distinct CDR3 sequences, approximately 16% of them present only once. The specimen comprised PBMCs from the stem cell graft donor, sampled from the stem cell graft. These receptors all stem from a human donor who donated a stem cell graft to a child with acute myeloid leukemia. Both conserved end residues are part of each CDR3. A D gene is named only where the DNA matches it firmly. Clone size is given for some rows only: seen once, a few or many times, or a class if the clone is expanded.

clone_size: .; cdr3_length: 14; v_call: TRBV3-1; d_call: TRBD1; j_call: TRBJ1-5; cdr3_nt: TGTGCCAGCAGCACTCGGACAGGGGAGCTGCCCCAGCATTTT; cdr3_aa: CASSTRTGELPQHF
clone_size: many; cdr3_length: 14; v_call: TRBV20-1; d_call: .; j_call: TRBJ2-3; cdr3_nt: TGCAGTGCTAGACGTGGGGTGGGGCCAGATACGCAGTATTTT; cdr3_aa: CSARRGVGPDTQYF
clone_size: once; cdr3_length: 17; v_call: TRBV7-7; d_call: TRBD1; j_call: TRBJ2-5; cdr3_nt: TGTGCCAGCAGCGCAGACGTCGGACAGGGGGCGTTGGAGACCCAGTACTTC; cdr3_aa: CASSADVGQGALETQYF
clone_size: many; cdr3_length: 16; v_call: TRBV29-1; d_call: .; j_call: TRBJ2-5; cdr3_nt: TGCAGCGTCTTTGCCAGTCTCAAAGGGGGGCTTAAGACCCAGTACTTC; cdr3_aa: CSVFASLKGGLKTQYF
clone_size: many; cdr3_length: 12; v_call: TRBV6-5; d_call: TRBD1; j_call: TRBJ2-7; cdr3_nt: TGTGCCAGCAGCCCCACAGGGGCCGAGCAGTACTTC; cdr3_aa: CASSPTGAEQYF
clone_size: .; cdr3_length: 13; v_call: TRBV12-3/TRBV12-4; d_call: .; j_call: TRBJ2-2; cdr3_nt: TGTGCCAGCACCCCTGACGGTAGCGGGGAGCTGTTTTTT; cdr3_aa: CASTPDGSGELFF
clone_size: .; cdr3_length: 18; v_call: TRBV20-1; d_call: TRBD2; j_call: TRBJ2-5; cdr3_nt: TGCAGTGCTAAAGGGGCTAGCGGCTTTTTAGGGTACCAAGAGACCCAGTACTTC; cdr3_aa: CSAKGASGFLGYQETQYF
clone_size: .; cdr3_length: 15; v_call: TRBV7-2; d_call: .; j_call: TRBJ1-4; cdr3_nt: TGTGCCAGCAGCTCCGGGGGGGGAGATAATGAAAAACTGTTTTTT; cdr3_aa: CASSSGGGDNEKLFF
clone_size: many; cdr3_length: 14; v_call: TRBV20-1; d_call: TRBD2; j_call: TRBJ2-1; cdr3_nt: TGCAGTGCGGCCCAGGGACTAGCGGGGAATGGACAGTTCTTC; cdr3_aa: CSAAQGLAGNGQFF
clone_size: many; cdr3_length: 13; v_call: TRBV7-2; d_call: .; j_call: TRBJ1-6; cdr3_nt: TGTGCCAGCAGCTTAGGGCCAGGATCACCCCTCCACTTT; cdr3_aa: CASSLGPGSPLHF
clone_size: .; cdr3_length: 15; v_call: TRBV7-8; d_call: .; j_call: TRBJ1-6; cdr3_nt: TGTGCCAGCAGCTCCCTCGGCTTCGGCGGTTCACCCCTCCACTTT; cdr3_aa: CASSSLGFGGSPLHF
clone_size: few; cdr3_length: 15; v_call: TRBV11-3; d_call: .; j_call: TRBJ2-5; cdr3_nt: TGTGCCAGCAGCTTAGGCGGAATGTTGGAAGAGACCCAGTACTTC; cdr3_aa: CASSLGGMLEETQYF
clone_size: few; cdr3_length: 14; v_call: TRBV11-3; d_call: .; j_call: TRBJ1-1; cdr3_nt: TGTGCCAGCAGTCGACGCGAGCGCAGTACTGAAGCTTTCTTT; cdr3_aa: CASSRRERSTEAFF
clone_size: .; cdr3_length: 12; v_call: TRBV7-2; d_call: .; j_call: TRBJ2-4; cdr3_nt: TGTGCCAGCAGCCCGGGGCTCTCCATTCAGTACTTC; cdr3_aa: CASSPGLSIQYF
clone_size: few; cdr3_length: 15; v_call: TRBV5-6; d_call: .; j_call: TRBJ2-1; cdr3_nt: TGTGCCAGCAGCTTGGTAGGGAAAATGGACAATGAGCAGTTCTTC; cdr3_aa: CASSLVGKMDNEQFF
clone_size: .; cdr3_length: 19; v_call: TRBV25-1; d_call: TRBD2; j_call: TRBJ2-2; cdr3_nt: TGTGCCAGCAGTGAATTGGGTAGCGGGGGGCGTCCGAACACCGGGGAGCTGTTTTTT; cdr3_aa: CASSELGSGGRPNTGELFF
clone_size: many; cdr3_length: 13; v_call: TRBV7-2; d_call: .; j_call: TRBJ2-2; cdr3_nt: TGTGCCAGCAGCTTAGTTGGCGGCGGGGAGCTGTTTTTT; cdr3_aa: CASSLVGGGELFF